This TCR beta chain was sequenced in a study of cytomegalovirus exposure and HLA in healthy donors. Study outcomes and limitations: In the analysis, some V segments, TRBV6-2 and TRBV6-3 included, were excluded as indistinguishable. Later on, an analysis tied 18,000 or so TCR beta sequences to HLA alleles at 0.05 false discovery rate. The study put some 150 TCR beta chains on its list as cytomegalovirus-associated.

13 Jbeta primers and 60 Vbeta primers were used for the PCR. The table came from immunoSEQ multiplex PCR; TCRdb's copy has only in-frame clones and leaves some out. The sample consists of 95,000 to 100,000 clones, roughly 85% of them appearing once. The J segment lost 7 bases and the V segment lost 2 bases, leaving 0 bases of the junction unmatched. This CDR3 region has 13 residues. CDR1 and CDR2 from the germline V gene are ENHRY and SYGVKD. Worth noting for this clone: Its antigen remains unidentified.

The chain combines TRBV10-3 with TRBJ1-4; 8 bases are a match to TRBD1. Source material: PBMCs. This clonotype was sampled from a young man in good health and CMV-seronegative. The chain's CDR3 is CAISETGGEKLFF. CDR3 nucleotide sequence: TGTGCCATCAGTGAGACAGGGGGTGAAAAACTGTTTTTT.